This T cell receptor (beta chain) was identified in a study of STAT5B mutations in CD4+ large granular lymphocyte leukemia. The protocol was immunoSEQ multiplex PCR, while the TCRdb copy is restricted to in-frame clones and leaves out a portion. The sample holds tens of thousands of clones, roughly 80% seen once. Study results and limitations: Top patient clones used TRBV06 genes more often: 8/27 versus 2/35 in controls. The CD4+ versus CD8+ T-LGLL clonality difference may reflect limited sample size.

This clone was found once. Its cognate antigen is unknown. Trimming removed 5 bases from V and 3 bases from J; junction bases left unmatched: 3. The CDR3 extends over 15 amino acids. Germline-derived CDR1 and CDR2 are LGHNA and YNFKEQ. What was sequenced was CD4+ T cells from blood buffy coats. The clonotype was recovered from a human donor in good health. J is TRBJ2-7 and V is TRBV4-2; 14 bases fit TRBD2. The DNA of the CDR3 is TGTGCCAGCAGCGGAGGACTAGCGGGAGGCTACGAGCAGTACTTC. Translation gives CASSGGLAGGYEQYF.